This T cell receptor (beta chain) was recorded in a study of spatial heterogeneity in lung cancer. Notes on the study in general: Resection saw ubiquitous expanded tumor TCRs appear in blood more than follow-up did.

TCRdb ran MiXCR on the 5' RACE reads and lists one entry per CDR3 protein. The table has about 36,000 distinct CDR3 sequences, roughly 5.6% seen once. This clonotype was observed a few times. Its cognate antigen is unknown. As for time point: sample taken at primary tumor resection. Extraction of whole RNA from tumor, nontumor lung or frozen PBMC preceded unsorted sequencing. The donors, about 74 patients with untreated early-stage non-small cell lung cancer, provided the samples. Trimming removed 0 bases from V and 5 bases from J; junction bases left unmatched: 6. CDR1 is SGDLS and CDR2 is YYNGEE in the germline V gene. The CDR3 has 16 amino acids.

The sequence came from a female donor with early-stage non-small cell lung cancer. The input for sequencing was PBMCs, taken at surgery. The V gene is TRBV9, the J gene TRBJ2-7; 12 positions agree with TRBD2. CDR3 DNA sequence: TGTGCCAGCAGCGTAGTACCTAGCGGGAGGGCCGACGAGCAGTACTTC. Translating gives CASSVVPSGRADEQYF.